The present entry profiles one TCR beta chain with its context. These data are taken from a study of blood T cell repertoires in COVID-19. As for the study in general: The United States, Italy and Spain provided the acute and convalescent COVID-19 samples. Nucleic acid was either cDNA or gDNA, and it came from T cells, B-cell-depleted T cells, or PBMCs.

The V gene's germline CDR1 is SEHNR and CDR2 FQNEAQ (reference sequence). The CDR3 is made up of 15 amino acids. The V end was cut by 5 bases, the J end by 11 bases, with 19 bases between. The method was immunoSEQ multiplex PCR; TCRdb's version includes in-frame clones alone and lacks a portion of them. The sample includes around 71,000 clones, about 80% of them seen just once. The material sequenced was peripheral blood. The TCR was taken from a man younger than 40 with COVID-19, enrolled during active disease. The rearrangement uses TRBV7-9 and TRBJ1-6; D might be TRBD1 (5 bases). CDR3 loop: CASSLGTSGLAPLHF. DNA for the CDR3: TGTGCCAGCAGCCTAGGGACCTCAGGGTTGGCACCCCTCCACTTT.